The 9 T cell receptor beta chains in this list originate from one sample, sequenced in a study of blood T cell repertoires in COVID-19. Using immunoSEQ multiplex PCR, the repertoire was profiled, and TCRdb retains in-frame clones only, with some absent. Here the sample spans some 87,000 clones, about 90% being singletons. Sequencing was performed on peripheral blood. These receptors came from a human donor with COVID-19, enrolled during active disease. The donor label of this sample is uncertain.

The chain employs TRBV5-6 and TRBJ1-2; TRBD1 agrees at 10 bases. Germline V gene lookup returns CDR1 SGHDT and CDR2 YYEEEE. Trimming took 4 bases from V and 2 from J; bases not matched to a gene: 5. The CDR3 covers 15 residues. CDR3 DNA sequence: TGTGCCAGCAGCCCCGGGACAGGGGTAAACTATGGCTACACCTTC. Its protein product is CASSPGTGVNYGYTF.

This chain uses TRBV11-2 with TRBJ2-7; 7 nucleotides match TRBD2. V shed 5 bases and J 0 bases; nucleotides not matched to a gene: 13. CDR1 and CDR2 (germline): SGHAT, FQNNGV. The CDR3 has 17 residues. CDR3 bases: TGTGCCAGCAGCCACGCGGAGGTCGGGGGGTACTCCTACGAGCAGTACTTC. Its translation is CASSHAEVGGYSYEQYF.

The chain couples TRBV25-1 to TRBJ2-2; perhaps TRBD1 as D (7 bases). CDR1 is MGHDK, CDR2 SYGVNS, per germline. The CDR3 is 16 residues long. With 3 bases removed from V and 2 bases from J, the gap between germline ends came to 13 bases. The CDR3 sequence is CASSDPGGHNTGELFF. The CDR3 DNA reads TGTGCCAGCAGTGACCCAGGGGGGCACAACACCGGGGAGCTGTTTTTT.

The CDR3 DNA follows: TGTGCCAGCAGTGAAACGATGAGCTCCTACAATGAGCAGTTCTTC. It translates to CASSETMSSYNEQFF. This chain joins TRBV2 and TRBJ2-1; D uncertain. There are 15 residues in the CDR3. With 2 bases removed from V and 0 bases from J, the gap between germline ends came to 8 bases. CDR1 SNHLY and CDR2 FYNNEI come from the germline V gene. The variable domain in full, with the rest retrieved from reference TRBV2 and TRBJ2-1, is EPEVTQTPSHQVTQMGQEVILRCVPISNHLYFYWYRQILGQKVEFLVSFYNNEISEKSEIFDDQFSVERPDGSNFTLKIRSTKLEDSAMYFCASSETMSSYNEQFFGPGTRLTVL.

This rearrangement joins TRBV11-3 to TRBJ1-1; D remains ambiguous. The V end lost 2 bases, the J end lost 2 bases, and 9 bases lay between the germline ends. This CDR3 is 14 amino acids long. Germline CDR1 SGHNT, CDR2 YENEEA. DNA for the CDR3: TGTGCCAGCAGCTTAATGGGCTCAAACACTGAAGCTTTCTTT. The encoded protein is CASSLMGSNTEAFF.

The V gene is TRBV11-3, the J gene TRBJ1-4; weak D call: TRBD1 (6 bases). Germline CDR1 SGHNT, CDR2 YENEEA. The CDR3 consists of 16 residues. The germline V and J ends were trimmed by 3 bases and 1 base, with 12 bases remaining between them. As DNA, the CDR3 is TGTGCCAGCAGCTTCTCGCAGGGGTTAACTAATGAAAAACTGTTTTTT. It is translated as CASSFSQGLTNEKLFF.

Only one count was recorded for this clone. In DNA form, the CDR3 reads TGTGCCAGCAGCAGACAGGGGAGCGACTACGAGCAGTACTTC. The encoded protein is CASSRQGSDYEQYF. This chain connects TRBV11-3 to TRBJ2-7, with 8 nucleotides matching TRBD1. V dropped 5 bases and J dropped 3; count of bases not matched to a gene: 6. The CDR3 has 14 amino acids. The germline V gene encodes CDR1 SGHNT and CDR2 YENEEA.

This rearrangement joins TRBV10-3 to TRBJ1-2, with TRBD1 matching over 8 bases. The ends lost 5 bases at V and 3 bases at J; junction bases unmatched: 8. The CDR3 consists of 15 residues. The germline V gene encodes CDR1 ENHRY and CDR2 SYGVKD. The CDR3 DNA sequence: TGTGCCATCAGTCAACCTCAGGGGGCTGACTATGGCTACACCTTC. Its protein is CAISQPQGADYGYTF.

The J gene is TRBJ2-2, the V gene TRBV5-1; TRBD2 matches at 14 bases. V trimming: 6 bases; J trimming: 7 bases; junction bases outside the gene matches: 11. This CDR3 comprises 17 residues. Germline CDR1 is SGHRS and CDR2 is YFSETQ. In DNA, the CDR3 is TGCGCCAGCACGCAGGGGACTAGCGGGAGAATGATCGGGGAGCTGTTTTTT. Amino acids: CASTQGTSGRMIGELFF.